Presented here are 21 T cell receptor beta chains from one specimen sequenced in a study of T cells in Graves' hyperthyroidism and ophthalmopathy. Amplification targeted TCR beta CDR3 regions from RNA transcripts. Researchers ran a first-round RT-PCR on the TCR CDR3 using the HTBI primer set. TCRdb re-derived calls from the multiplex PCR reads in MiXCR, one entry per CDR3 protein. This table has some 200,000 distinct CDR3 sequences, around a sixth appearing once. The sequenced sample was blood. These TCRs come from a woman in her fifties or sixties with Graves' hyperthyroidism.

The chain couples TRBV10-1 to TRBJ1-1; D is perhaps TRBD1 (5 bases). The length of the CDR3 is 13 residues. V was shortened by 8 bases and J by 5 bases, with 15 bases between the two germline ends. Germline V gene sequence: CDR1 WNHNN, CDR2 SYGVQD (reference sequence). For the CDR3, the DNA is TGCGCCAGCCATACGTCGGGGGGAACTGAAGCTTTCTTT. Protein: CASHTSGGTEAFF.

There are many counts of this clonotype. The V and J genes are TRBV3-1 and TRBJ2-5, with a weak D call TRBD1 (6 bases). The CDR3 has 14 residues. Germline-derived CDR1 and CDR2 are LGHDT and YNNKEL (reference sequence). The V end was cut by 5 bases, the J end by 2 bases, with 12 bases between. CDR3 amino acids: CASSMRQAQETQYF. The CDR3 DNA reads TGTGCCAGCAGCATGCGACAGGCGCAAGAGACCCAGTACTTC.

The chain employs TRBV27 and TRBJ2-5, with D maybe TRBD1 (7 bases). This CDR3 spans 14 amino acids. With 4 bases removed from V and 2 bases from J, the gap between germline ends came to 11 bases. CDR1 MNHEY and CDR2 SMNVEV come from the germline V gene (reference sequence). The CDR3 loop is CASSWRGQQETQYF. The DNA for the CDR3 is TGTGCCAGCAGTTGGCGGGGACAGCAAGAGACCCAGTACTTC.

This clonotype was counted at least ten times. The chain has TRBV3-1 and TRBJ1-2; 9 bases line up with TRBD1. The CDR3 loop spans 13 amino acids. The germline V gene encodes CDR1 LGHDT and CDR2 YNNKEL (reference sequence). The V gene end was trimmed by 5 bases and the J gene end by 7 bases; junction bases not matched to a gene: 5. CDR3 nucleotides: TGTGCCAGCAGCAAGGGACAGGGAGGTGGCTACACCTTC. Protein sequence: CASSKGQGGGYTF.

The table lists this clonotype with a few counts. The V and J genes are TRBV7-2 and TRBJ2-3, with 9 bases aligning to TRBD2. The CDR3 has 16 amino acids. The ends lost 1 base at V and 0 bases at J; junction bases unmatched: 2. Germline values: CDR1 SGHTA, CDR2 FQGNSA. CDR3 sequence: CASSLDTSGSTDTQYF. CDR3 DNA: TGTGCCAGCAGCTTAGACACTAGCGGGAGCACAGATACGCAGTATTTT.

This chain joins TRBV6-1 and TRBJ2-3; 8 nucleotides match TRBD1. This CDR3 has 14 amino acids. In germline, CDR1 is MNHNS, CDR2 SASEGT. V trimming: 7 bases; J trimming: 6 bases; junction bases outside the gene matches: 9. The CDR3 nucleotides are TGTGCCAGCAAAAGGGCAGGGGGCTGGGATACGCAGTATTTT. This codes for CASKRAGGWDTQYF.

This clonotype has ten or more counts. This sequence joins TRBV18 and TRBJ2-1; possible D gene TRBD1, 6 bases. Trimming removed 2 bases at V and 11 bases at J, with 16 bases between. The CDR3 consists of 14 residues. Germline loops: CDR1 KGHSH, CDR2 LQKENI. The CDR3 bases are TGTGCCAGCTCACCATGGGACACCGCGAAGCAGCAGTTCTTC. Translated, it gives CASSPWDTAKQQFF.

There are many counts of this clonotype. The J gene is TRBJ1-2, the V gene TRBV2; 9 bases line up with TRBD1. Unmatched junction bases numbered 3, after V lost 3 bases and J lost 4 bases. The CDR3 has 14 residues. Germline CDR1 SNHLY, CDR2 FYNNEI. DNA of the CDR3: TGTGCCAGCAGTGAGACAGGGGGGGGCTATGGCTACACCTTC. Residues: CASSETGGGYGYTF.

The gene calls are TRBV4-2 and TRBJ2-1; D unclear. CDR1 is LGHNA, CDR2 YNFKEQ, per germline. Trimming stripped 4 bases from V and 2 bases from J, with 12 bases between. The CDR3 extends over 15 amino acids. The CDR3 nucleotides read TGTGCCAGCAGCCCCCCCGGAAGGGCCTACAATGAGCAGTTCTTC. It specifies CASSPPGRAYNEQFF.

This clonotype was seen only a few times. Without the conserved terminal phenylalanine or tryptophan, this CDR3 likely stems from a read error. The chain combines TRBV7-7 with TRBJ1-1; D remains ambiguous. Germline CDR1 and CDR2: SSHAT and FNYEAQ (reference sequence). CDR3 size: 13 residues. In DNA form, the CDR3 reads TGTGCTAGCAGCCGCGACCTGAACACTGAAGCTTTCCTT. Its translation: CASSRDLNTEAFL.

Ten or more counts support this clonotype. The CDR3: CAWSPAGQPQHF. CDR3 in DNA: TGTGCCTGGAGCCCCGCCGGTCAGCCCCAGCATTTT. J is TRBJ1-5 and V is TRBV30; no clear D. CDR3 length: 12 residues. Trimming cost V 3 bases and J 6 bases, with 9 bases left between them. Germline V gene sequence: CDR1 GTSNPN, CDR2 SVGIG (reference sequence). Full variable domain (outside the CDR3, taken from reference TRBV30 and TRBJ1-5): SQTIHQWPATLVQPVGSPLSLECTVEGTSNPNLYWYRQAAGRGLQLLFYSVGIGQISSEVPQNLSASRPQDRQFILSSKKLLLSDSGFYLCAWSPAGQPQHFGDGTRLSIL.

A word on this clonotype: One junction end disagrees with the germline gene, perhaps due to a read error. The chain joins TRBV6-1 to TRBJ2-7; TRBD2 agrees at 12 bases. CDR3 size: 19 residues. Germline CDR1 and CDR2: MNHNS and SASEGT. Here the CDR3 DNA reads TGTGCCAACAGTGAAAGAACCCATACTAGCGGGGGGTACTCCTACGAGCAGTACTTC. It is translated as CANSERTHTSGGYSYEQYF.

This clonotype has just a few counts. The chain recombines TRBV28 with TRBJ2-1; 14 bases fit TRBD2. This CDR3 is 16 amino acids long. Germline loops: CDR1 MDHEN, CDR2 SYDVKM. J lost 10 bases, V lost 5 bases, and 10 bases had no gene match. CDR3 residues: CASSHRGLAGEEEQFF. Written as DNA, the CDR3 is TGTGCCAGCAGTCATCGGGGACTAGCGGGAGAGGAGGAGCAGTTCTTC.

The rearrangement joins TRBV5-1 to TRBJ2-7; 9 bases align to TRBD1. The CDR3 has 16 residues. The trim removed 4 bases at V and 5 bases at J, leaving 13 bases unmatched. CDR1 SGHRS and CDR2 YFSETQ come from the germline V gene. CDR3 residues: CASSPSLRDRAHEQYF. CDR3 DNA: TGCGCCAGCAGCCCCTCCCTCCGGGACAGGGCCCACGAGCAGTACTTC.

CDR3 nucleotide sequence: TGTGCCAGCAGCTTATACCCGACAGGGGGCGATGGCTACACCTTC. Its protein is CASSLYPTGGDGYTF. V usage is TRBV13 and J usage is TRBJ1-2; 10 nucleotides line up with TRBD1. With 2 bases clipped from V and 6 bases from J, the junction kept 6 bases outside the gene matches. Germline V gene lookup returns CDR1 PRHDT and CDR2 FYEKMQ (reference sequence). CDR3 length equals 15 residues.

This clonotype turned up a few times. V usage is TRBV4-1 and J usage is TRBJ1-5, with TRBD1 matching over 9 bases. The CDR3 covers 16 residues. The J segment lost 3 bases and the V segment lost 4 bases, leaving 7 bases of the junction unmatched. Germline CDR1 is MGHRA and CDR2 is YSYEKL. The CDR3: CASSREDRGFNQPQHF. As DNA, the CDR3 is TGCGCCAGCAGCCGGGAGGACAGGGGCTTCAATCAGCCCCAGCATTTT.

This rearrangement joins TRBV15 to TRBJ1-3; unclear D gene. The CDR3 totals 16 residues. CDR1 is LNHNV and CDR2 is YYDKDF in the germline V gene (reference sequence). Trimming took 1 base from V and 4 from J, leaving 14 bases between them. This chain's CDR3 is CATSRGVRLGGNTIYF. CDR3 coding DNA: TGTGCCACCAGCAGAGGCGTCAGGTTGGGGGGAAACACCATATATTTT.

The chain couples TRBV4-2 to TRBJ2-7; 7 nucleotides align to TRBD2. V was clipped by 3 bases and J by 7 bases; unmatched bases: 12. CDR3 size: 15 residues. The V gene's germline CDR1 is LGHNA and CDR2 YNFKEQ. CDR3 nucleotide sequence: TGTGCCAGCAGCCATGAGCGGACTAGTCTTTGGGAGCAGTACTTC. Amino acid sequence: CASSHERTSLWEQYF.

On this clonotype: Possible read error: a much larger clone is one base away. The chain is built from TRBV6-1 and TRBJ2-2; D is unclear. Germline values: CDR1 MNHNS, CDR2 SASEGT. The CDR3 covers 14 residues. Deletions cut 4 bases from V and 0 bases from J, with 6 bases between. DNA of the CDR3: TGTGCCAGCAGTGCGTCAGCGAACACCGGGGAGCTGTTTTTT. This sequence encodes CASSASANTGELFF.

The chain has TRBV10-2 and TRBJ2-2; tentatively, D is TRBD1 (6 bases). Germline loops: CDR1 WSHSY, CDR2 SAAADI. Between the trimmed V and J ends, which lost 3 bases and 1 base, there was a span of 9 bases. The CDR3 length is 15 residues. The CDR3 nucleotides are TGCGCCAGCAGTGACGGGACACAGAACACCGGGGAGCTGTTTTTT. Its translation: CASSDGTQNTGELFF.

The chain couples TRBV7-9 to TRBJ2-5; weak D call: TRBD2 (5 bases). This CDR3 is built from 13 residues. Looked up from germline, CDR1 is SEHNR and CDR2 is FQNEAQ (reference sequence). V lost 9 bases and J lost 2, with 13 bases in between. CDR3 DNA: TGTGCCAGTAGCGACTTAGCACAAGAGACCCAGTACTTC. Its protein product is CASSDLAQETQYF.